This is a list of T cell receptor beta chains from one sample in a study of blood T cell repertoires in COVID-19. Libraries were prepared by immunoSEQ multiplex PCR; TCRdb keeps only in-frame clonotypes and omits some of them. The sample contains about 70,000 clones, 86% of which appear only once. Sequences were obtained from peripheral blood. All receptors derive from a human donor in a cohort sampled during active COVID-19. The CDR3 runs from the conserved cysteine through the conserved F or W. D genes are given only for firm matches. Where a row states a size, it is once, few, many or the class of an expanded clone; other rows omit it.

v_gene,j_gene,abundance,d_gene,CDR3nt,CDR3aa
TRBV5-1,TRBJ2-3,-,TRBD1,TGCGCCAGCAGCTTGAGACAGGGGGATACGCAGTATTTT,CASSLRQGDTQYF
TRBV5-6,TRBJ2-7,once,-,TGTGCCAGCAGCTTGGGCCCCGCGGCGTACTACGAGCAGTACTTC,CASSLGPAAYYEQYF
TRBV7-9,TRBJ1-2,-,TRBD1,TGTGCCAGCAGCTTAGCTCTGGGACAGGGGGATGGCTACACCTTC,CASSLALGQGDGYTF
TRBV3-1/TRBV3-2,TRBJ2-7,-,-,TGTGCCAGCAGCCAAGATATGGGGGCTCGCTACGAGCAGTACTTC,CASSQDMGARYEQYF
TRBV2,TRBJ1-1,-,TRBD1,TGTGCCAGCAGAGGACAGGGGGCCGCGGTGGAAGCTTTCTTT,CASRGQGAAVEAFF
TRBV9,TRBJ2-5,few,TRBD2,TGTGCCAGCAGCGTAGGGGGACTAGGGGCAGAGACCCAGTACTTC,CASSVGGLGAETQYF
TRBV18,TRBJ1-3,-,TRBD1,TGTGCCAGCTCACCACCGGGACAGATGAACTCTGGAAACACCATATATTTT,CASSPPGQMNSGNTIYF
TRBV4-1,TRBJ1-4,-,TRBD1,TGCGCCAGCAGCCTTGGACAGGGGGCAACTAATGAAAAACTGTTTTTT,CASSLGQGATNEKLFF
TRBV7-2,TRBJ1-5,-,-,TGTGCCAGCAGCCCGGGGGGACTGAACAATCAGCCCCAGCATTTT,CASSPGGLNNQPQHF
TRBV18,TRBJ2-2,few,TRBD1,TGTGCCAGCTCACCGGGACAGTACACCGGGGAGCTGTTTTTT,CASSPGQYTGELFF
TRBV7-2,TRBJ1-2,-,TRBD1,TGTGCCAGCAGCCGGGGGGACAGGGGGTATGGCTACACCTTC,CASSRGDRGYGYTF
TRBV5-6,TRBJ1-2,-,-,TGTGCCAGCAGCTTGGGTGTTTATAACTATGGCTACACCTTC,CASSLGVYNYGYTF
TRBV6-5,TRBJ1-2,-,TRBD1,TGTGCCAGCAGCCAGGGACAGGGCCACTATGGCTACACCTTC,CASSQGQGHYGYTF
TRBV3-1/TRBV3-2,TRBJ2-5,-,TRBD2,TGTGCCAGCAGCCAAGATCTAGCGGGGGGCCAAGAGACCCAGTACTTC,CASSQDLAGGQETQYF
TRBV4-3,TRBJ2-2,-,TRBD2,TGCGCCAGCAGCCAAGACCCCAGCGGGGGGGCGGTCGGGGAGCTGTTTTTT,CASSQDPSGGAVGELFF
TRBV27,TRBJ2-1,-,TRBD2,TGTGCCAGCAGTCCCGGGGGGAACAATGAGCAGTTCTTC,CASSPGGNNEQFF
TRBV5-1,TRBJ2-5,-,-,TGCGCCAGCAGCGTCCGGGGAGGTTACCTTGAGACCCAGTACTTC,CASSVRGGYLETQYF
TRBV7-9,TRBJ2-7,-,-,TGTGCCAGCAGCTTAGCGGGGCCGTCCGAGCAGTACTTC,CASSLAGPSEQYF
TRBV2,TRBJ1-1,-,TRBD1,TGTGCCAGCAGTGAAGAGGACAGGGGTGTCACTGAAGCTTTCTTT,CASSEEDRGVTEAFF
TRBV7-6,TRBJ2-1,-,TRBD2,TGTGCCAGCAGCTTATCCGTGCTTGGCCTAGCGGGGAATGAGCAGTTCTTC,CASSLSVLGLAGNEQFF
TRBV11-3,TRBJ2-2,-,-,TGTGCCAGCAGCCTCCGACAGGAGAACACCGGGGAGCTGTTTTTT,CASSLRQENTGELFF
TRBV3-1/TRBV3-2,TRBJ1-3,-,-,TGTGCCAGCAGCCAAGCAATCTCTGGAAACACCATATATTTT,CASSQAISGNTIYF
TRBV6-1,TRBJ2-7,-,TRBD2,TGTGCCAGCAGTGAATCAGGGCCAGCGGGGGGCCCCTACGAGCAGTACTTC,CASSESGPAGGPYEQYF
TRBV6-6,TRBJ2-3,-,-,TGTGCCAGCAACACAGGGAAATACACAGATACGCAGTATTTT,CASNTGKYTDTQYF
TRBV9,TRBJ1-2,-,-,TGTGCCAGCAACGGCCCGGAGCGGGACACCCATAACTATGGCTACACCTTC,CASNGPERDTHNYGYTF
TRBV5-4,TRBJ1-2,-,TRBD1,TGTGCCAGCAGCTTGGACCGAGGGACAGGGCGGTATGGCTACACCTTC,CASSLDRGTGRYGYTF
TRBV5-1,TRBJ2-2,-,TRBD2,TGCGCCAGCAGCTTGCGGGCTAGCGGGACCGGGGAGCTGTTTTTT,CASSLRASGTGELFF
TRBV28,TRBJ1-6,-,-,TGTGCCAGCAGTGATTACAGGAATAATTCACCCCTCCACTTT,CASSDYRNNSPLHF
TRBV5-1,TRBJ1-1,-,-,TGCGCCAGCAGCCGGACAGCGAACACTGAAGCTTTCTTT,CASSRTANTEAFF
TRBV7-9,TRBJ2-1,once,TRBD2,TGTGCCAGCAGCCTACTAGCGGGGGGGCCGGATGAGCAGTTCTTC,CASSLLAGGPDEQFF
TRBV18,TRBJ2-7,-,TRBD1,TGTGCCAGCTCCAGACAGGGCTACGAGCAGTACTTC,CASSRQGYEQYF
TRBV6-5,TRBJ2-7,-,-,TGTGCCAGCAGACTGGGGCAGCGCTACGAGCAGTACTTC,CASRLGQRYEQYF
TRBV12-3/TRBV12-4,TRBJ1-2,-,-,TGTGCCAGCAGTTTGGAGGGATATTATGGCTACACCTTC,CASSLEGYYGYTF
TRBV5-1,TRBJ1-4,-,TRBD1,TGCGCCAGCAGCTTGGTCCCAGGGGGATTCGAAAAACTGTTTTTT,CASSLVPGGFEKLFF
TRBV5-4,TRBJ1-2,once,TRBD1,TGTGCCAGCAGCCGGGGACAGGGGGCAGTTGGTGACTATGGCTACACCTTC,CASSRGQGAVGDYGYTF
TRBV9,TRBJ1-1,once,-,TGTGCCAGCAGCGTAGACGGGGGAAGAGGCACTGAAGCTTTCTTT,CASSVDGGRGTEAFF
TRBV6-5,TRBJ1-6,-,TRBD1,TGTGCCAGCAGTTACTCTCGACAGGGGTTGGATTCACCCCTCCACTTT,CASSYSRQGLDSPLHF
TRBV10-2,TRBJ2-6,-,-,TGCGCCAGCAGTGAACTACAGGGCGGTGGGGCCAACGTCCTGACTTTC,CASSELQGGGANVLTF
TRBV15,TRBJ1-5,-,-,TGTGCCACCAGCACCGACCGACCAGGAATAAATCAGCCCCAGCATTTT,CATSTDRPGINQPQHF
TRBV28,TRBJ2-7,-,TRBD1,TGTGCCAGCAGTTTAATTGGGACAGGGGTCCACGAGCAGTACTTC,CASSLIGTGVHEQYF